The clone carrying this TCR beta chain was seen once. The table came from immunoSEQ multiplex PCR; TCRdb's copy has only in-frame clones and leaves some out. Of about 63,000 clones listed, approximately 88% are singletons. Autoimmune disease history or systemic immunosuppression led to patient exclusion. This sample is drawn from a study of OX40 agonist ivuxolimab in advanced cancers. Study details: Recorded diagnoses for dose-escalation patients were hepatocellular carcinoma, melanoma, renal cell or head and neck cancer.

V shed 5 bases and J 9 bases; nucleotides not matched to a gene: 8. The CDR3 loop spans 14 amino acids. Germline assignment: CDR1 LNHDA and CDR2 SQIVND (reference sequence). This TCR was recovered from an adult with an advanced solid tumor such as melanoma, head and neck, liver or kidney cancer. The specimen was CD4+ or CD8+ T cells sorted from blood, collected in a trial of the OX40 agonist ivuxolimab. The rearrangement joins TRBV19 to TRBJ2-1, with 9 nucleotides matching TRBD2. CDR3 DNA sequence: TGTGCCAGTAGTCGGGAGCTAGCGGGGCGTGAGCAGTTCTTC. Its protein product is CASSRELAGREQFF. The whole variable domain, remainder taken from reference TRBV19 and TRBJ2-1, is DGGITQSPKYLFRKEGQNVTLSCEQNLNHDAMYWYRQDPGQGLRLIYYSQIVNDFQKGDIAEGYSVSREKKESFPLTVTSAQKNPTAFYLCASSRELAGREQFFGPGTRLTVL.